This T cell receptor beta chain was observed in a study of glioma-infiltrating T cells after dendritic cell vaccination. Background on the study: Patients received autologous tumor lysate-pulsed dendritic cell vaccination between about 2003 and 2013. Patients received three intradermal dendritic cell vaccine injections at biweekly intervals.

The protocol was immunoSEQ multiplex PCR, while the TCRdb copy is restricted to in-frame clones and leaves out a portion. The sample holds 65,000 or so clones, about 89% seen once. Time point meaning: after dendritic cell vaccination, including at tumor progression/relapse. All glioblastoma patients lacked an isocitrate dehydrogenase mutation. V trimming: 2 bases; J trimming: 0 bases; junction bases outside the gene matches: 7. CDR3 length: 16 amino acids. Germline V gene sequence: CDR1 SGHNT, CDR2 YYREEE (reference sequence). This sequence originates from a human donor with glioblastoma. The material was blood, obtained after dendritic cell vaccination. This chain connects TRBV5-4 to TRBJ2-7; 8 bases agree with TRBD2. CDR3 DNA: TGTGCCAGCAGCTTATCCTTTGCGGGAGGCTCCTACGAGCAGTACTTC. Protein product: CASSLSFAGGSYEQYF.